The next 26 T cell receptor beta chains were all read from a single sample in a study of OX40 agonist ivuxolimab in advanced cancers. Sequencing was performed with immunoSEQ multiplex PCR; in TCRdb, only in-frame clones are kept and a portion is missing. The sample gives some 14,000 clones, around two thirds of which show up once; 8.4% is in the top ten. Sample: CD4+ or CD8+ T cells sorted from blood, taken in a trial of the OX40 agonist ivuxolimab. The source of these receptors is an adult with an advanced solid tumor such as melanoma, head and neck, liver or kidney cancer.

The chain is built from TRBV28 and TRBJ2-7; D is unresolved. The CDR3 spans 13 residues. Trimming took 9 bases from V and 1 from J, leaving 13 bases between them. CDR1 MDHEN and CDR2 SYDVKM come from the germline V gene. The CDR3 loop reads CASVPVYSYEQYF. CDR3 sequence (DNA): TGTGCCAGTGTACCAGTGTATTCCTACGAGCAGTACTTC.

Note on this clone: At one boundary the junction diverges from the germline segment, which might be a read error. The chain has TRBV11-2 and TRBJ2-7; D is perhaps TRBD1 (5 bases). The CDR3 sequence is 15 residues long. Germline-derived CDR1 and CDR2 are SGHAT and FQNNGV. CDR3 protein: CASSQDLDSTYEQYF. Written as DNA, the CDR3 is TGCGCCAGCAGCCAAGACCTAGACAGTACCTACGAGCAGTACTTC.

The gene calls are TRBV20-1 and TRBJ2-1, with D unresolved. V was clipped by 3 bases and J by 11 bases, with 11 bases between them. Looked up from germline, CDR1 is DFQATT and CDR2 is SNEGSKA (reference sequence). The CDR3 loop spans 11 amino acids. This CDR3 is CSARLMPKQFF. CDR3 bases: TGCAGTGCTAGGCTTATGCCTAAGCAGTTCTTC.

This chain joins TRBV9 and TRBJ1-3; the D is unclear. CDR1 SGDLS and CDR2 YYNGEE come from the germline V gene. Trimming took off 4 bases at V and 2 bases at J, with 16 bases between the two ends. The length of the CDR3 is 16 residues. CDR3: CASSISLGRTGNTIYF. CDR3 in DNA: TGTGCCAGCAGCATTAGCCTCGGGAGGACTGGAAACACCATATATTTT.

The V gene is TRBV30, the J gene TRBJ2-2; D is possibly TRBD1 (6 bases). The CDR3 loop spans 15 amino acids. Germline V CDR1 and CDR2: GTSNPN, SVGIG (reference sequence). V lost 8 bases and J lost 5, with 21 bases in between. CDR3 in DNA: TGTGCCACGACCAAAAACCAAGGGGGAACCGGGGAGCTGTTTTTT. Amino acid sequence: CATTKNQGGTGELFF.

This clone is a singleton in its sample. V and J are TRBV6-5 and TRBJ2-3; tentatively, D is TRBD2 (6 bases). Per germline, CDR1 MNHEY and CDR2 SVGAGI. The V and J ends lost 2 bases and 2 bases respectively, with 11 bases between them. The CDR3 extends over 15 amino acids. The CDR3: CASSYNGGDTDTQYF. CDR3 coding DNA: TGTGCCAGCAGTTACAACGGCGGGGACACAGATACGCAGTATTTT.

This chain uses TRBV5-6 with TRBJ2-3; tentative D call: TRBD1 (5 bases). CDR1 is SGHDT and CDR2 is YYEEEE in the germline V gene. CDR3 length: 13 residues. The ends were cut back, 4 bases at V and 4 bases at J, with 10 bases in the middle. As DNA, the CDR3 is TGTGCCAGCAGCGCGACAGCTCCAGATACGCAGTATTTT. Its translation: CASSATAPDTQYF.

V gene TRBV9 combines with J gene TRBJ2-3; a weak D match, TRBD2 (6 bases). CDR1 SGDLS and CDR2 YYNGEE come from the germline V gene. V was clipped by 2 bases and J by 2 bases, with 12 bases between them. CDR3 length equals 15 residues. The CDR3 DNA is TGTGCCAGCAGCGTGGGGGACTGGGTCACAGATACGCAGTATTTT. Translation: CASSVGDWVTDTQYF.

This clone was found once. The chain couples TRBV4-1 to TRBJ2-7; 8 bases are shared with TRBD1. The CDR3 is 14 residues long. V lost 5 bases to trimming and J lost 2 bases; unmatched junction nucleotides: 5. Germline lookup yields CDR1 MGHRA and CDR2 YSYEKL. CDR3 region: CASSGQGAPYEQYF. The DNA for the CDR3 is TGCGCCAGCAGCGGTCAGGGGGCTCCCTACGAGCAGTACTTC.

The chain combines TRBV28 with TRBJ2-2; no reliable D call. The V gene lost 3 bases and the J gene lost 0 bases, with 11 bases spanning the gap. The CDR3 length is 16 residues. Germline CDR1 reads MDHEN; CDR2 reads SYDVKM. CDR3: CASSFPPTANTGELFF. The CDR3 DNA sequence: TGTGCCAGCAGTTTCCCCCCAACAGCGAACACCGGGGAGCTGTTTTTT.

This chain links TRBV4-3 with TRBJ1-5; possible D gene TRBD1, 5 bases. Trimming cost V 0 bases and J 3 bases, with 12 bases left between them. The CDR3 loop spans 16 amino acids. Germline V gene data show CDR1 as LGHNA and CDR2 as YSLEER. CDR3 in DNA: TGCGCCAGCAGCCAAGATTGGGGGAACTACAATCAGCCCCAGCATTTT. Translation: CASSQDWGNYNQPQHF.

The rearrangement uses TRBV18 and TRBJ1-2; TRBD1 agrees at 8 bases. Germline CDR1 and CDR2: KGHSH and LQKENI. The CDR3 spans 23 residues. The ends lost 3 bases at V and 2 bases at J; junction bases unmatched: 29. CDR3 coding DNA: TGTGCCAGCTCACCCGTTTATAGGGACAGGAATCCTGTACCTATCAAAGGGAACTATGGCTACACCTTC. This gives the protein CASSPVYRDRNPVPIKGNYGYTF.

V gene TRBV9 combines with J gene TRBJ2-5; TRBD2 matches 9 bases. The end of the DNA is better explained by TRBJ2-7, so the J call may be wrong. The CDR3 is made up of 15 amino acids. Germline CDR1 and CDR2: SGDLS and YYNGEE. The CDR3 DNA reads as TGTGCCAGCAGCGTAGGAGTGACTAGCGGATACGAGCAGTACTTC. It specifies CASSVGVTSGYEQYF.

The chain joins TRBV5-1 to TRBJ1-2, with D perhaps TRBD1 (5 bases). Germline V gene data show CDR1 as SGHRS and CDR2 as YFSETQ. The CDR3 contains 16 residues. V was trimmed by 0 bases and J by 0 bases, leaving 12 bases between them. CDR3 sequence: CASSLDPRGANYGYTF. The CDR3, as DNA: TGCGCCAGCAGCTTGGACCCGAGAGGGGCTAACTATGGCTACACCTTC.

Of note for this clone: Other DNA sequences of this sample code for an identical CDR3. The gene calls are TRBV29-1 and TRBJ2-7; possibly TRBD1 for D (5 bases). The V end was cut by 0 bases, the J end by 12 bases, with 12 bases between. The germline CDR1 and CDR2 sequences are SQVTM and ANQGSEA. This CDR3 contains 11 residues. This CDR3 reads CSVEEEDRGYF. CDR3 in DNA: TGCAGCGTTGAAGAAGAGGATAGGGGGTACTTC.

This chain links TRBV10-1 with TRBJ2-7; D tentatively reads TRBD1 or TRBD2 (6 bases each). Trimming took 1 base from V and 3 from J, leaving 10 bases between them. The CDR3 length is 14 residues. Germline CDR1 reads WNHNN; CDR2 reads SYGVQD (reference sequence). The CDR3 sequence is CASSELGGRYEQYF. CDR3 DNA sequence: TGCGCCAGCAGTGAGTTGGGGGGCCGCTACGAGCAGTACTTC.

This clone was counted a few times. CDR3 amino acids: CASSFLDWDYGYTF. CDR3 in DNA: TGTGCCAGCAGCTTTCTGGACTGGGACTATGGCTACACCTTC. The chain uses TRBV11-2 and TRBJ1-2; no firm D call. The CDR3 runs 14 residues. Germline V gene data show CDR1 as SGHAT and CDR2 as FQNNGV. V was shortened by 3 bases and J by 3 bases, with 11 bases between the two germline ends. The whole variable domain, filled in from reference TRBV11-2 and TRBJ1-2, reads EAGVAQSPRYKIIEKRQSVAFWCNPISGHATLYWYQQILGQGPKLLIQFQNNGVVDDSQLPKDRFSAERLKGVDSTLKIQPAKLEDSAVYLCASSFLDWDYGYTFGSGTRLTVV.

The chain is built from TRBV7-9 and TRBJ1-6; D is undetermined. The CDR3 has 15 amino acids. Per the germline V gene, CDR1 is SEHNR and CDR2 is FQNEAQ (reference sequence). V shed 2 bases and J shed 1 base, with 6 bases lying between them. The chain's CDR3 is CASSLRESYNSPLHF. CDR3 coding DNA: TGTGCCAGCAGCTTAAGGGAGTCCTATAATTCACCCCTCCACTTT.

The chain recombines TRBV7-9 with TRBJ2-3; 7 nucleotides align to TRBD1. After removal of 1 base from V and 0 bases from J, the junction contained 4 bases not matched to a gene. CDR1 and CDR2 (germline): SEHNR, FQNEAQ (reference sequence). There are 16 residues in the CDR3. CDR3 sequence reads: CASSLVVQGSTDTQYF. The CDR3, as DNA: TGTGCCAGCAGCTTAGTCGTACAGGGGAGCACAGATACGCAGTATTTT.

The V gene is TRBV4-1, the J gene TRBJ2-5, with TRBD2 matching 8 bases. The CDR3 covers 17 residues. Germline assignment: CDR1 MGHRA and CDR2 YSYEKL. J was trimmed by 1 base and V by 4 bases; bases with no gene match: 11. CDR3 loop: CASSLELAGGTQETQYF. CDR3 in DNA: TGCGCCAGCAGCCTTGAGCTCGCGGGGGGTACCCAAGAGACCCAGTACTTC.

The V gene is TRBV2, the J gene TRBJ1-4; D remains ambiguous. Germline assignment: CDR1 SNHLY and CDR2 FYNNEI. Between the trimmed V and J ends, which lost 3 bases and 4 bases, there was a span of 9 bases. The CDR3 runs to 14 residues. CDR3: CASSDVRDNEKLFF. CDR3 sequence (DNA): TGTGCCAGCAGTGATGTCAGAGATAATGAAAAACTGTTTTTT.

J is TRBJ2-5 and V is TRBV11-3, with D maybe TRBD2 (5 bases). The V gene's germline CDR1 is SGHNT and CDR2 YENEEA. This CDR3 spans 15 amino acids. Trimming shortened V by 3 bases and J by 5 bases, and 16 bases separated the two germline ends. The CDR3 coding sequence is TGTGCCAGCAGCTTGGGAGAAAATGTGGGGGAGACCCAGTACTTC. Translation gives CASSLGENVGETQYF.

V and J are TRBV6-1 and TRBJ2-7; D might be TRBD1 (6 bases). The CDR3 extends over 15 amino acids. V was clipped by 6 bases and J by 9 bases, with 24 bases between them. Germline values: CDR1 MNHNS, CDR2 SASEGT. The CDR3 region is CASSFLTGRRDWQYF. CDR3 coding DNA: TGTGCCAGCAGCTTTCTGACAGGCCGTCGGGATTGGCAGTACTTC.

V usage is TRBV27 and J usage is TRBJ1-5; 8 bases are a match to TRBD1. The CDR3 covers 12 residues. Germline V gene sequence: CDR1 MNHEY, CDR2 SMNVEV (reference sequence). The ends lost 6 bases at V and 6 bases at J; junction bases unmatched: 1. CDR3 bases: TGTGCCAGCAGCGACAGGGGTCAGCCCCAGCATTTT. Its protein is CASSDRGQPQHF.

This rearrangement joins TRBV2 to TRBJ2-4, with 7 nucleotides matching TRBD1. Germline V gives CDR1 SNHLY, CDR2 FYNNEI. V shed 1 base and J 8 bases; nucleotides not matched to a gene: 14. CDR3 length: 17 residues. The CDR3 loop is CASSEGDGDRIRDIQYF. CDR3 sequence (DNA): TGTGCCAGCAGTGAAGGTGATGGGGACAGAATCAGGGACATTCAGTACTTC. Based on the CDR3 plus reference TRBV2 and TRBJ2-4, the full variable domain is EPEVTQTPSHQVTQMGQEVILRCVPISNHLYFYWYRQILGQKVEFLVSFYNNEISEKSEIFDDQFSVERPDGSNFTLKIRSTKLEDSAMYFCASSEGDGDRIRDIQYFGAGTRLSVL.

The J gene is TRBJ2-5, the V gene TRBV13, with 13 bases lining up with TRBD2. This CDR3 is 16 amino acids long. CDR1 is PRHDT, CDR2 FYEKMQ, per germline (reference sequence). Trimming removed 7 bases from V and 1 base from J; junction bases left unmatched: 6. The CDR3 DNA is TGTGCCAGCACCAGACTAGCGGGGGGTTTCCAAGAGACCCAGTACTTC. This gives the protein CASTRLAGGFQETQYF. Together with reference TRBV13 and TRBJ2-5, the CDR3 gives the full variable domain: AAGVIQSPRHLIKEKRETATLKCYPIPRHDTVYWYQQGPGQDPQFLISFYEKMQSDKGSIPDRFSAQQFSDYHSELNMSSLELGDSALYFCASTRLAGGFQETQYFGPGTRLLVL.